This T cell receptor beta chain was captured by sequencing in a study of T cell repertoires in cytomegalovirus infection. Whole-study results and caveats: CMV-specific TCR beta clonotypes restricted by HLA-C dominated the ex vivo response.

This clonotype came up many times. What it binds is not known. This CDR3 has 13 residues. Germline V CDR1 and CDR2: MDHEN, SYDVKM. Trimming removed 3 bases from V and 6 bases from J, with 9 bases in between. TCRdb ran MiXCR on the reads and lists one entry per CDR3 protein. Seen here are 500,000 to 600,000 distinct CDR3 sequences, 15% to 20% observed once, and the top ten hold roughly a quarter. V usage is TRBV28 and J usage is TRBJ1-5, with D unclear. Sequenced sample: CD8+ T cells from PBMCs. This sequence originates from a human donor in good health (CMV status not recorded). Some clones in this sample may be carry-over from other donors' samples. CDR3 coding DNA: TGTGCCAGCAGTTTTACCTCTGGTCAGCCCCAGCATTTT. Translating gives CASSFTSGQPQHF.